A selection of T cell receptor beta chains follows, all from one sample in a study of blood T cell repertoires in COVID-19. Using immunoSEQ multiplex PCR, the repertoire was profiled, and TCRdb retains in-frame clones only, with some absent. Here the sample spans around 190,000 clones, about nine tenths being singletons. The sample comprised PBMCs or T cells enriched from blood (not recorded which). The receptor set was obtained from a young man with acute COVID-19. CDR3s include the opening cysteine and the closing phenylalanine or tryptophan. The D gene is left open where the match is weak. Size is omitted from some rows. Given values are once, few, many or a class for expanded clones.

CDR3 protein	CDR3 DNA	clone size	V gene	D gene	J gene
CASSLYAGGNEQYF	TGTGCCAGCAGTTTATATGCGGGAGGAAACGAGCAGTACTTC	-	TRBV27	TRBD2	TRBJ2-7
CASSQKTGTGANVLTF	TGCGCCAGCAGCCAAAAGACAGGGACTGGGGCCAACGTCCTGACTTTC	many	TRBV4-3	TRBD1	TRBJ2-6
CASSSMGVGSYNSPLHF	TGTGCCAGCAGTTCGATGGGAGTCGGGTCCTATAATTCACCCCTCCACTTT	-	TRBV28	-	TRBJ1-6
CASSYSSGGNYEQYF	TGTGCCAGCAGTTACAGTAGCGGGGGGAACTACGAGCAGTACTTC	once	TRBV6-5	TRBD2	TRBJ2-7
CASSYFGQGSEQFF	TGTGCCAGCAGTTACTTCGGACAGGGGAGTGAGCAGTTCTTC	-	TRBV6-5	TRBD1	TRBJ2-1
CASGKERHTEAFF	TGTGCCAGTGGAAAAGAGCGGCACACTGAAGCTTTCTTT	-	TRBV19	-	TRBJ1-1
CASSLEFPDRGNYEQYF	TGTGCCAGCAGCTTGGAATTTCCGGACAGGGGGAACTACGAGCAGTACTTC	-	TRBV5-5	TRBD1	TRBJ2-7
CASSFNSYNEQFF	TGTGCCAGCAGTTTCAACAGCTACAATGAGCAGTTCTTC	-	TRBV6-2/TRBV6-3	-	TRBJ2-1
CASSQDARGLIGELFF	TGCGCCAGCAGCCAAGATGCCAGGGGGCTTATCGGGGAGCTGTTTTTT	-	TRBV4-1	TRBD1	TRBJ2-2
CASSRSISADTQYF	TGTGCCAGCAGCCGTAGTATATCCGCAGATACGCAGTATTTT	-	TRBV14	-	TRBJ2-3
CASSLSSTGEYRNIEQFF	TGTGCCAGCAGCTTGTCCTCTACGGGGGAGTATAGGAATATTGAGCAGTTCTTC	-	TRBV5-6	-	TRBJ2-1
CASSSPGTNNYGYTF	TGTGCCAGCAGTTCTCCTGGGACAAATAACTATGGCTACACCTTC	-	TRBV28	-	TRBJ1-2